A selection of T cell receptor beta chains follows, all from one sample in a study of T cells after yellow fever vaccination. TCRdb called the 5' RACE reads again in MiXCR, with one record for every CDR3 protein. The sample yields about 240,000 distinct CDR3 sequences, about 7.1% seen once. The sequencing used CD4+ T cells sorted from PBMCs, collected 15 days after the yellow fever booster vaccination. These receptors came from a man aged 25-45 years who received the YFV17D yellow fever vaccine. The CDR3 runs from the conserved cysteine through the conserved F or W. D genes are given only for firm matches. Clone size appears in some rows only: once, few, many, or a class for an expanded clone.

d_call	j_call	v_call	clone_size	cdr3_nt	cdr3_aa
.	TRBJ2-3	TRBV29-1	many	TGCAGCGTCTGTACCAGGTCCAGGGATACGCAGTATTTT	CSVCTRSRDTQYF
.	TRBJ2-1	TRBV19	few	TGTGCCAGCCGGGGCGGGACCTCCCACAATGAGCAGTTCTTC	CASRGGTSHNEQFF
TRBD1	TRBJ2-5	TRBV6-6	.	TGTGCCAGCAGTTCAGGGGGAAGGGGGACCCAGTACTTC	CASSSGGRGTQYF
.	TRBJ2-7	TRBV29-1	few	TGCAGCGTTAAGGCAGGGCTCTCCTACGAGCAGTACTTC	CSVKAGLSYEQYF
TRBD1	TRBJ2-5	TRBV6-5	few	TGTGCCAGCAGCACGACAGGGGAGGTTCAAGAGACCCAGTACTTC	CASSTTGEVQETQYF
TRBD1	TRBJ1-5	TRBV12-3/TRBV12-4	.	TGTGCCAGCAGCGGACAGGGGACGGGGCCCCAGCATTTT	CASSGQGTGPQHF
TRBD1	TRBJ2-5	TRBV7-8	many	TGTGCCAGCAGCTTAGCCGGGACAGGGGAGCGGTTAGGCGAGACCCAGTACTTC	CASSLAGTGERLGETQYF
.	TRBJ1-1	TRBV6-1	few	TGTGCCAGCAGTCCTGGACGGGGTATAGCCATGAACACTGAAGCTTTCTTT	CASSPGRGIAMNTEAFF
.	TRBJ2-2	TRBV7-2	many	TGTGCCAGCAGCTTAGCGACGAACACCGGGGAGCTGTTTTTT	CASSLATNTGELFF
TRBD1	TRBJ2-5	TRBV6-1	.	TGTGCCACCTTAAGGGAAACAGGGGGCGGGGAGACCCAGTACTTC	CATLRETGGGETQYF
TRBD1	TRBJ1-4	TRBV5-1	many	TGCGCCAGCAGCCGTTCGACGGGACAGAGCAATGAAAAACTGTTTTTT	CASSRSTGQSNEKLFF
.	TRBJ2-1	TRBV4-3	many	TGCGCCAGCAGCCAAGAACAAGACAATGAGCAGTTCTTC	CASSQEQDNEQFF
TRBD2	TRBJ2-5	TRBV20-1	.	TGCAGTGCTAGAGATTCGTGGGGGGGACAAGAGACCCAGTACTTC	CSARDSWGGQETQYF
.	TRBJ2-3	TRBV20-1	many	TGCAGTGCCCCCGTCGGGAGTGGTGTTTTAGATACGCAGTATTTT	CSAPVGSGVLDTQYF
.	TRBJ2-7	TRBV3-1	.	TGTGCCAGCAGCCACCCCGAGGGGTACGAGCAGTACTTC	CASSHPEGYEQYF
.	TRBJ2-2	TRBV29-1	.	TGCAGCGTTCGGGGGGCGAAAACCGGGGAGCTGTTTTTT	CSVRGAKTGELFF
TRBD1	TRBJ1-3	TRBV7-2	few	TGTGCCAGCAGCACTCGGACAGGGGACGGAAACACCATATATTTT	CASSTRTGDGNTIYF
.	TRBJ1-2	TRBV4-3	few	TGCGCCAGCAGCCAAGATTCAACCGGGACGGCGAGTAACTATGGCTACACCTTC	CASSQDSTGTASNYGYTF